The entry below describes one T cell receptor beta chain. Germline CDR1 and CDR2: ENHRY and SYGVKD. The CDR3 length is 14 residues. With 4 bases removed from V and 1 base from J, the gap between germline ends came to 10 bases. This sample is drawn from a study of blood T cell repertoires in COVID-19. Original handling: Reference gene primer amplification yielded estimated nucleated cell counts. Repertoires were generated with immunoSEQ multiplex PCR, while TCRdb's copy carries only in-frame clones and drops some. V, J and clone size are those of that table, while D and trimming were read from the DNA. The table includes roughly 72,000 clones, 79% detected once.

The chain recombines TRBV10-3 with TRBJ1-2; D might be TRBD1 (6 bases). The sequence was collected from a woman older than 75 with active or convalescent COVID-19. What was sequenced was peripheral blood. As DNA, the CDR3 is TGTGCCATCAGTGGCCGGGACATTAACTATGGCTACACCTTC. Its protein product is CAISGRDINYGYTF.